This TCR beta chain came from a study of identical twins. The sample holds a few counts of this clonotype. TCRdb used MiXCR to reprocess the 5' RACE reads, holding one entry per CDR3 protein. The sample carries some 1,600,000 distinct CDR3 sequences, about 32% recorded once. Sequenced input: cord blood. The origin of this receptor is a newborn girl in good health.

The CDR3 spells CASSQGWEVEAFF. The CDR3 DNA is TGCGCCAGCAGCCAAGGATGGGAGGTTGAAGCTTTCTTT. The chain employs TRBV4-1 and TRBJ1-1; D is unresolved. V lost 1 base, J lost 7 bases, and 10 bases lay in between. Germline lookup yields CDR1 MGHRA and CDR2 YSYEKL. This CDR3 is 13 amino acids long.